This TCR beta chain was recovered during a study of cytomegalovirus exposure and HLA in healthy donors. Study results and limitations: The classifier reportedly diagnosed cytomegalovirus status with high sensitivity and specificity.

On this clone: Its antigen is not known.

Sequencing used immunoSEQ multiplex PCR; TCRdb keeps in-frame clones, though not all of them. Found here are 250,000 to 400,000 clones, about nine tenths of them singletons; the top ten hold 1.2%. The CDR3 totals 12 residues. Germline CDR1 SQVTM, CDR2 ANQGSEA. V dropped 3 bases and J dropped 8 bases, with 11 bases sitting between them. The V gene is TRBV29-1, the J gene TRBJ2-1; D is uncertain. The TCR originated in a woman aged 25 to 45 in good health and CMV-seropositive. Material for sequencing was PBMCs. The CDR3 sequence: CSVDIKADEQFF. CDR3 bases: TGCAGCGTTGATATCAAGGCCGATGAGCAGTTCTTC.